A selection of T cell receptor beta chains follows, all from one sample in a study of cytomegalovirus exposure and HLA in healthy donors. Libraries were prepared by immunoSEQ multiplex PCR; TCRdb keeps only in-frame clonotypes and omits some of them. The data hold about 160,000 clones, with about 82% observed a single time. Sequencing input: PBMCs. These receptor sequences come from a male donor in good health and CMV-seronegative. The CDR3 runs from the conserved cysteine through the conserved F or W. Fields, in order: clone size, J gene, V gene, CDR3 protein. Clone size is not always given. Where it is, it says once, few, many or a class for expanded clones.

once TRBJ2-1 TRBV9 CASSDLGSGTSGVSSYNEQFF
. TRBJ2-5 TRBV5-4 CASSLVGGIEQYF
. TRBJ2-5 TRBV29-1 CSVAGTSSGQETQYF
. TRBJ2-2 TRBV6-5 CASSYRSGSGTGELFF
. TRBJ2-7 TRBV27 CASSLTQGAEQYF
. TRBJ2-5 TRBV6-1 CASSRLAGVETQYF
. TRBJ1-6 TRBV4-3 CASSQDTGGGYSPLHF
. TRBJ2-1 TRBV10-3 CAISESLAGGLSNEQFF
. TRBJ2-2 TRBV9 CASSVITGTGELFF
. TRBJ2-7 TRBV6-5 CASSPLAGGFHEQYF
. TRBJ2-1 TRBV5-4 CASSLASGEHNEQFF
. TRBJ1-2 TRBV30 CAWTEGTANYGYTF
. TRBJ2-1 TRBV19 CASSIQADFSYNEQFF
. TRBJ2-7 TRBV6-5 CASSPQREIDEQYF
few TRBJ1-2 TRBV6-1 CASSEYQGYPF
. TRBJ2-7 TRBV28 CASSLGLAGHSDAGWSGEQYF
. TRBJ2-7 TRBV20-1 CSAIEGYEQYF
. TRBJ2-1 TRBV6-4 CASRGDGGRQDEQFF
. TRBJ2-3 TRBV5-6 CASSFTGGATDTQYF
. TRBJ1-2 TRBV15 CATSRGRTGRGNYTF
. . TRBV7-8 CASSSGLAGYEQYF
. TRBJ2-1 TRBV5-1 CASTLDRGPYNEQFF
. TRBJ2-7 TRBV28 CASSSPGTSGRAIPYEQYF
. TRBJ1-4 TRBV5-1 CASSIGGGNEKLFF
. TRBJ1-5 TRBV6-6 CAAGQGYQPQHF
. TRBJ2-5 TRBV9 CASSPRGGPETQYF
. TRBJ2-5 TRBV5-4 CASSPDRGEETQYF
. TRBJ2-1 TRBV5-1 CASSPNGTVLYYNEQFF
. TRBJ1-1 TRBV19 CASSILWRQGMDSVSTEAFF
. TRBJ1-3 TRBV13 CASSSSRENTIYF
. TRBJ2-2 TRBV19 CASSIQGRGRTGELFF
. TRBJ1-2 TRBV7-3 CASSPGQGGYTF
. TRBJ2-7 TRBV6-5 CASSPGTGIEQYF
. TRBJ2-1 TRBV2 CARRLAGGTYNEQFF
. TRBJ2-6 TRBV7-3 CASSLFAGANVLTF